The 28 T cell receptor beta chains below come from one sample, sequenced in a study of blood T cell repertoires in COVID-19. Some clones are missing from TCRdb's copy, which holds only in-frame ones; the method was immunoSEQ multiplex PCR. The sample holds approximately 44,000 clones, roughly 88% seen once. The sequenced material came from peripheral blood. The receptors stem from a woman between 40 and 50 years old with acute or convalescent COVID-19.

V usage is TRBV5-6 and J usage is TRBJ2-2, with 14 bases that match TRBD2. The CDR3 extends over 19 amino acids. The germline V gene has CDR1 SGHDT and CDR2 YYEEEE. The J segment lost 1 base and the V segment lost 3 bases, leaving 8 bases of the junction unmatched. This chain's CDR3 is CASSSRLAGGPLNTGELFF. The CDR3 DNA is TGTGCCAGCAGCTCCCGACTAGCGGGGGGGCCTTTGAACACCGGGGAGCTGTTTTTT. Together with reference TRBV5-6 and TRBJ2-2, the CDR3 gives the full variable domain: DAGVTQSPTHLIKTRGQQVTLRCSPKSGHDTVSWYQQALGQGPQFIFQYYEEEERQRGNFPDRFSGHQFPNYSSELNVNALLLGDSALYLCASSSRLAGGPLNTGELFFGEGSRLTVL.

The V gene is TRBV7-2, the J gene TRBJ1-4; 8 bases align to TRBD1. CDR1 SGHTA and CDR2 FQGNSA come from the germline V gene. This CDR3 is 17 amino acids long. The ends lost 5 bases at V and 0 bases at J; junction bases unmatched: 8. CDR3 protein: CASSIQGQAATNEKLFF. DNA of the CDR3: TGTGCCAGCAGCATTCAGGGACAGGCCGCAACTAATGAAAAACTGTTTTTT. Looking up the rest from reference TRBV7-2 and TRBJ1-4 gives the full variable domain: GAGVSQSPSNKVTEKGKDVELRCDPISGHTALYWYRQSLGQGLEFLIYFQGNSAPDKSGLPSDRFSAERTGGSVSTLTIQRTQQEDSAVYLCASSIQGQAATNEKLFFGSGTQLSVL.

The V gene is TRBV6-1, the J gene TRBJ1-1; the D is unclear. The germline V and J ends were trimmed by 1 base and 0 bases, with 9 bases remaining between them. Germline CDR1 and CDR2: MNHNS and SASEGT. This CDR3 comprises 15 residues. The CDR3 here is CASSEGGGMNTEAFF. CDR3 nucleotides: TGTGCCAGCAGTGAAGGGGGAGGGATGAACACTGAAGCTTTCTTT.

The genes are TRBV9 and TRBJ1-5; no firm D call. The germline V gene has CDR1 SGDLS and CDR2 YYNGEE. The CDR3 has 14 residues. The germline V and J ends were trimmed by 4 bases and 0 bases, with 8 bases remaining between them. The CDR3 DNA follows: TGTGCCAGCAGCCTGGGCCGTAGCAATCAGCCCCAGCATTTT. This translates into CASSLGRSNQPQHF.

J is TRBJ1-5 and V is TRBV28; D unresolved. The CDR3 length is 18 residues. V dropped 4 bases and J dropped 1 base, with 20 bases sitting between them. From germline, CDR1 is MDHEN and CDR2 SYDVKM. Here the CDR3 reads CASSSPARWPLSNQPQHF. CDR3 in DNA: TGTGCCAGCAGTTCCCCGGCGAGGTGGCCCTTAAGCAATCAGCCCCAGCATTTT.

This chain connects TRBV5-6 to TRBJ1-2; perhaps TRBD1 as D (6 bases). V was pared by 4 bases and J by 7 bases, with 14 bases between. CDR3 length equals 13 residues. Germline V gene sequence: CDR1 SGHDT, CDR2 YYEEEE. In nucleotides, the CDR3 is TGTGCCAGCAGCATGGCAGGGGCAGGTGGCTACACCTTC. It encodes CASSMAGAGGYTF.

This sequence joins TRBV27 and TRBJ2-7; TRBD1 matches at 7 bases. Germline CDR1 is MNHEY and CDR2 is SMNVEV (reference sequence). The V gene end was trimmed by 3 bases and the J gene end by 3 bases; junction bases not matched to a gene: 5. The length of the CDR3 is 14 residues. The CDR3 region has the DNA TGTGCCAGCAGTTTCGGGACAGAAGTCTACGAGCAGTACTTC. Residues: CASSFGTEVYEQYF.

In DNA form, the CDR3 reads TGTGCCACCAGTATAGGCAGGGGGACAGATACGCAGTATTTT. Translating gives CATSIGRGTDTQYF. This chain links TRBV24-1 with TRBJ2-3; TRBD1 matches 7 bases. This CDR3 comprises 14 residues. Germline V lookup: CDR1 KGHDR, CDR2 SFDVKD. V dropped 6 bases and J dropped 3; count of bases not matched to a gene: 5.

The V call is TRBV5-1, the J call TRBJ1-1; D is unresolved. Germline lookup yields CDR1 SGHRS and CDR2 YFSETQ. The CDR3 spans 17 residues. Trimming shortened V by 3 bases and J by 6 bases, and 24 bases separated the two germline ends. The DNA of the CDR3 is TGCGCCAGCAGCTCCCGGGAGGTGGGGTCTTCGGGGTCTGAAGCTTTCTTT. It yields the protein CASSSREVGSSGSEAFF. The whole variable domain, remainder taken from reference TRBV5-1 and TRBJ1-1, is KAGVTQTPRYLIKTRGQQVTLSCSPISGHRSVSWYQQTPGQGLQFLFEYFSETQRNKGNFPGRFSGRQFSNSRSEMNVSTLELGDSALYLCASSSREVGSSGSEAFFGQGTRLTVV.

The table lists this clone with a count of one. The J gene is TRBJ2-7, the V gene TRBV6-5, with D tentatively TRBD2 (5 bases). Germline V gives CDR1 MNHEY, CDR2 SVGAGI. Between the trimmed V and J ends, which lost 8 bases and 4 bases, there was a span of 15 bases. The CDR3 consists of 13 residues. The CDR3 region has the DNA TGTGCCAGCCGACGAGGGTCGATATACGAGCAGTACTTC. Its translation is CASRRGSIYEQYF.

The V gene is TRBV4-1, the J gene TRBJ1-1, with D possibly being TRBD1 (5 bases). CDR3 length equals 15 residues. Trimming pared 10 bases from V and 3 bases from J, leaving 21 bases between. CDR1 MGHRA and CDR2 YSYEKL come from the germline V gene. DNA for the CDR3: TGCGCCACCAATAAATTCAGGGAATCGGACACTGAAGCTTTCTTT. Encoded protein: CATNKFRESDTEAFF.

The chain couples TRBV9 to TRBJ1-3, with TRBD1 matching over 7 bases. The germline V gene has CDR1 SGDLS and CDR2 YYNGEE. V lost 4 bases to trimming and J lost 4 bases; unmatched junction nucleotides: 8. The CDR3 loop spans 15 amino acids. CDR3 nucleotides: TGTGCCAGCAGCCCAAGAGGGACAGAGGGAAACACCATATATTTT. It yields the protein CASSPRGTEGNTIYF.

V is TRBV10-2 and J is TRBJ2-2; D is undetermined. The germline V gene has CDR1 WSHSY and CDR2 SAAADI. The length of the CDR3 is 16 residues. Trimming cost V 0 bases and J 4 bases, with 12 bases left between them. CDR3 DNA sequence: TGCGCCAGCAGTGAGTCGGCAGATAGGAGCACCGGGGAGCTGTTTTTT. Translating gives CASSESADRSTGELFF.

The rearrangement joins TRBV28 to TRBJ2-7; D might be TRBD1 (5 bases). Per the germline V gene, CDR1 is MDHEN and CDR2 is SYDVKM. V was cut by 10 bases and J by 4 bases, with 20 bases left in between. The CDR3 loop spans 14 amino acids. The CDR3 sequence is CATNLRGLGYEQYF. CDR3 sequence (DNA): TGTGCCACTAATCTTAGGGGATTGGGGTACGAGCAGTACTTC.

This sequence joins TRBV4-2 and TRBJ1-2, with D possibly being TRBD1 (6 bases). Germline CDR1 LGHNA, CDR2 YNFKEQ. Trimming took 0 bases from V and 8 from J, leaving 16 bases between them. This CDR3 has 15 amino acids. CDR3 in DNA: TGTGCCAGCAGCCAAGAGGGAACAGGGAGAGACGGCTACACCTTC. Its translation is CASSQEGTGRDGYTF.

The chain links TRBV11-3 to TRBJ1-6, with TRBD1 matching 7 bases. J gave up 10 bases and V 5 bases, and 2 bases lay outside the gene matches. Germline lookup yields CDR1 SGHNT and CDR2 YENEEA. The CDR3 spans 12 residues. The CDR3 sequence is CASSHRGSPLHF. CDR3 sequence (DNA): TGTGCCAGCAGCCACAGGGGCTCACCCCTCCACTTT.

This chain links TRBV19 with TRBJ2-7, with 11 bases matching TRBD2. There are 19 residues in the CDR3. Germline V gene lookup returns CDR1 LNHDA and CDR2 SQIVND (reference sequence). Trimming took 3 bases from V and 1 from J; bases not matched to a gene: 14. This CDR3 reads CASSMRTGGLAGTSYEQYF. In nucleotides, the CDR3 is TGTGCCAGTAGTATGAGAACAGGCGGACTAGCGGGCACGTCCTACGAGCAGTACTTC.

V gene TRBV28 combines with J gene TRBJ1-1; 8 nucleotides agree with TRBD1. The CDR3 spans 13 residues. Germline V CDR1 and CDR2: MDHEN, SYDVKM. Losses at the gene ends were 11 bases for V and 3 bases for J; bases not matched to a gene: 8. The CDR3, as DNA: TGTGCCGGACAGGGCTTCATGGACACTGAAGCTTTCTTT. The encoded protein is CAGQGFMDTEAFF.

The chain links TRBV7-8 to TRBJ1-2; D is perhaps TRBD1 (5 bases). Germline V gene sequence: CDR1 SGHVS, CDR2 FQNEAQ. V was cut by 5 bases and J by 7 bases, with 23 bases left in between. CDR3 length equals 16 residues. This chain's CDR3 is CASSPTGRGDFGGYTF. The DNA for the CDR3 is TGTGCCAGCAGCCCCACAGGACGGGGGGATTTTGGTGGCTACACCTTC.

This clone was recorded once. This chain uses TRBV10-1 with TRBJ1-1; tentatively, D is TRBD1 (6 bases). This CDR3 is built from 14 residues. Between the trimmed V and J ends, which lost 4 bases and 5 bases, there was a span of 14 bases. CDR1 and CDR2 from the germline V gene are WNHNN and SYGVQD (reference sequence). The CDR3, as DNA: TGCGCCAGCAGTGTACAGGGCTCGGGGACTGAAGCTTTCTTT. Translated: CASSVQGSGTEAFF.

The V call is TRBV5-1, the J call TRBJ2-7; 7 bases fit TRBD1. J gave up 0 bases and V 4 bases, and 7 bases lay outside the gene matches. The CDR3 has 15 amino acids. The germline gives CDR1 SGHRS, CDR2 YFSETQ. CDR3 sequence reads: CASSMDRRSSYEQYF. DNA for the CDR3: TGCGCCAGCAGCATGGACAGGCGTTCCTCCTACGAGCAGTACTTC.

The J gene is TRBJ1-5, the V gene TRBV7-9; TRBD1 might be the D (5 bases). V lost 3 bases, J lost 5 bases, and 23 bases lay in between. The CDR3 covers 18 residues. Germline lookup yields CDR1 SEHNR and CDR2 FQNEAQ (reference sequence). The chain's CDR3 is CASSFESFWSREDQPQHF. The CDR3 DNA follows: TGTGCCAGCAGCTTTGAGTCATTTTGGTCCAGGGAGGATCAGCCCCAGCATTTT.

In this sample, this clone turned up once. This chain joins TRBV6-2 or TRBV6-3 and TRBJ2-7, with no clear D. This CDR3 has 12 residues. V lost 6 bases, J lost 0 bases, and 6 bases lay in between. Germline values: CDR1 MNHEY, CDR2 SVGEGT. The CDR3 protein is CASSRSSYEQYF. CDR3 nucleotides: TGTGCCAGCAGCAGGAGCTCCTACGAGCAGTACTTC.

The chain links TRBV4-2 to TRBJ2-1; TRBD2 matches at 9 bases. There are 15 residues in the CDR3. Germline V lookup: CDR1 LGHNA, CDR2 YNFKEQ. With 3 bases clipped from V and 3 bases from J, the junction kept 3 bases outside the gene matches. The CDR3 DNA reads TGTGCCAGCAGCCAGGCTAGCGGGGACTACAATGAGCAGTTCTTC. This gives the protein CASSQASGDYNEQFF.

The CDR3 loop is CASSMEDRNLGTEAFF. CDR3 DNA sequence: TGTGCCAGTAGTATGGAGGACAGGAACCTTGGCACTGAAGCTTTCTTT. This chain uses TRBV19 with TRBJ1-1; 7 bases are a match to TRBD1. Per germline, CDR1 LNHDA and CDR2 SQIVND (reference sequence). With 3 bases clipped from V and 4 bases from J, the junction kept 11 bases outside the gene matches. CDR3 length: 16 amino acids.

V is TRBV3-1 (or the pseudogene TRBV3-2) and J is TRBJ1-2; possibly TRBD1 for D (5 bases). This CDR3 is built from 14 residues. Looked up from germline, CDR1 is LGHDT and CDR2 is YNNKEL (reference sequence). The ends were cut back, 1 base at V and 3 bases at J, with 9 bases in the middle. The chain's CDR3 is CASSQVQGDYGYTF. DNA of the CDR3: TGTGCCAGCAGCCAAGTACAAGGGGACTATGGCTACACCTTC.

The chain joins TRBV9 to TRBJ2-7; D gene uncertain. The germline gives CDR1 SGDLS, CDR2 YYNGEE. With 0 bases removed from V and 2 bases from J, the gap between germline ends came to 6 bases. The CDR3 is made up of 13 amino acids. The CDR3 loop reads CASSVAGTYEQYF. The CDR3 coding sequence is TGTGCCAGCAGCGTAGCGGGTACCTACGAGCAGTACTTC.

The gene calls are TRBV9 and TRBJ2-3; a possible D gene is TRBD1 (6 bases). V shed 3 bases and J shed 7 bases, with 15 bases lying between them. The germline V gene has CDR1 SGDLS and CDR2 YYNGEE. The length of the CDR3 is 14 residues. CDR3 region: CASSASQGRNTQYF. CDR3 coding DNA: TGTGCCAGCAGCGCATCTCAGGGGAGAAATACGCAGTATTTT.